These 13 T cell receptor beta chains were sequenced from one sample in a study of blood T cell repertoires in COVID-19. Repertoires were generated with immunoSEQ multiplex PCR, while TCRdb's copy carries only in-frame clones and drops some. The table includes roughly 350,000 clones, roughly 90% detected once. Specimen: PBMCs or T cells enriched from blood (not recorded which). The receptors were sampled from a woman in her twenties or thirties who had recovered from COVID-19.

The gene calls are TRBV5-6 and TRBJ2-7, with TRBD1 identical over 8 bases. The CDR3 spans 14 residues. CDR1 and CDR2 from the germline V gene are SGHDT and YYEEEE. Trimming at V came to 0 bases and at J to 1 base, leaving 0 bases not matched to a gene. CDR3 DNA: TGTGCCAGCAGCTTGGGGGACAGGTCCTACGAGCAGTACTTC. The encoded protein is CASSLGDRSYEQYF.

This clone is a singleton in its sample. This sequence joins TRBV7-3 and TRBJ2-1, with 9 nucleotides matching TRBD2. CDR3 length: 17 amino acids. Germline loops: CDR1 SGHTA, CDR2 FQGTGA. With V trimmed by 4 bases and J by 2 bases, 9 bases remained unmatched. This CDR3 is CASSSVTSGAAYNEQFF. The CDR3 nucleotides read TGTGCCAGCAGCTCCGTGACTAGCGGAGCCGCCTACAATGAGCAGTTCTTC. The whole variable domain, filled in from reference TRBV7-3 and TRBJ2-1, reads GAGVSQTPSNKVTEKGKYVELRCDPISGHTALYWYRQSLGQGPEFLIYFQGTGAADDSGLPNDRFFAVRPEGSVSTLKIQRTERGDSAVYLCASSSVTSGAAYNEQFFGPGTRLTVL.

This clone appeared once. The chain links TRBV11-2 to TRBJ1-1; tentative D call: TRBD1 (6 bases). Germline values: CDR1 SGHAT, CDR2 FQNNGV. Trimming removed 6 bases from V and 5 bases from J, with 16 bases in between. The CDR3 consists of 14 residues. The CDR3 sequence: CASSQPNRDTEAFF. Here the CDR3 DNA reads TGTGCCAGCAGTCAACCGAACAGGGATACTGAAGCTTTCTTT.

On this clone: The sample contains more than one DNA sequence encoding this CDR3. The chain links TRBV6-5 to TRBJ1-1; 8 nucleotides agree with TRBD1. The CDR3 is 13 amino acids. The germline V gene encodes CDR1 MNHEY and CDR2 SVGAGI. V gave up 6 bases and J gave up 1 base; unmatched junction bases: 1. The CDR3 is CASRGTGNTEAFF. The CDR3 DNA is TGTGCCAGCAGGGGGACAGGGAACACTGAAGCTTTCTTT.

This rearrangement joins TRBV19 to TRBJ2-3; D possibly corresponds to TRBD2 (5 bases). The CDR3 loop spans 17 amino acids. Trimming left V 3 bases short and J 0 bases short, with 16 bases between. Germline CDR1 reads LNHDA; CDR2 reads SQIVND (reference sequence). CDR3 in amino acids: CASSIMPGVASTDTQYF. DNA of the CDR3: TGTGCCAGTAGTATTATGCCCGGGGTCGCTAGCACAGATACGCAGTATTTT.

The chain links TRBV7-2 to TRBJ2-3; maybe TRBD2 (7 bases). Germline CDR1 and CDR2: SGHTA and FQGNSA. The CDR3 extends over 17 amino acids. Trimming shortened V by 2 bases and J by 1 base, and 16 bases separated the two germline ends. The CDR3 DNA reads as TGTGCCAGCAGCTTAAGGGGATCGGGGGGCGGCACAGATACGCAGTATTTT. Protein: CASSLRGSGGGTDTQYF.

The chain combines TRBV7-2 with TRBJ1-1; D uncertain. V shed 1 base and J shed 5 bases, with 8 bases lying between them. This CDR3 is 13 amino acids long. CDR1 and CDR2 (germline): SGHTA, FQGNSA. CDR3 in amino acids: CASSLGSETEAFF. Here the CDR3 DNA reads TGTGCCAGCAGCTTAGGAAGCGAGACTGAAGCTTTCTTT. Supplemented by reference TRBV7-2 and TRBJ1-1, the full variable domain reads GAGVSQSPSNKVTEKGKDVELRCDPISGHTALYWYRQSLGQGLEFLIYFQGNSAPDKSGLPSDRFSAERTGGSVSTLTIQRTQQEDSAVYLCASSLGSETEAFFGQGTRLTVV.

The chain employs TRBV18 and TRBJ1-5; D might be TRBD1 (5 bases). The V and J ends lost 3 bases and 7 bases respectively, with 16 bases between them. CDR3 length equals 15 residues. Germline V gene lookup returns CDR1 KGHSH and CDR2 LQKENI. The CDR3 nucleotides read TGTGCCAGCTCACCCGATCAGGGAGGGGTGCAGCCCCAGCATTTT. Translation: CASSPDQGGVQPQHF. Looking up the rest from reference TRBV18 and TRBJ1-5 gives the full variable domain: NAGVMQNPRHLVRRRGQEARLRCSPMKGHSHVYWYRQLPEEGLKFMVYLQKENIIDESGMPKERFSAEFPKEGPSILRIQQVVRGDSAAYFCASSPDQGGVQPQHFGDGTRLSIL.

The chain couples TRBV4-1 to TRBJ1-5; 8 bases map to TRBD1. Per germline, CDR1 MGHRA and CDR2 YSYEKL. The CDR3 is made up of 14 amino acids. The J segment lost 6 bases and the V segment lost 4 bases, leaving 5 bases of the junction unmatched. The CDR3 region is CASSLRTGSQPQHF. The CDR3 coding sequence is TGCGCCAGCAGCCTCCGGACAGGGAGTCAGCCCCAGCATTTT.

This clone was observed a single time. The chain joins TRBV2 to TRBJ1-1; TRBD1 might be the D (5 bases). In germline, CDR1 is SNHLY, CDR2 FYNNEI. The CDR3 spans 14 residues. Between the trimmed V and J ends, which lost 4 bases and 0 bases, there was a span of 9 bases. CDR3 loop: CASSGGRVNTEAFF. The CDR3 nucleotides read TGTGCCAGCAGTGGGGGCAGAGTGAACACTGAAGCTTTCTTT.

This chain connects TRBV6-1 to TRBJ2-7; TRBD1 matches 10 bases. Looked up from germline, CDR1 is MNHNS and CDR2 is SASEGT. CDR3 size: 16 residues. V was pared by 4 bases and J by 5 bases, with 11 bases of the junction left unmatched. The CDR3 bases are TGTGCCAGCAGTGGATCTCCGGGACAGGGGTACCACGAGCAGTACTTC. This encodes CASSGSPGQGYHEQYF.

The V and J genes are TRBV18 and TRBJ1-1, with TRBD1 matching over 8 bases. The trim removed 3 bases at V and 4 bases at J, leaving 7 bases unmatched. The germline V gene encodes CDR1 KGHSH and CDR2 LQKENI. This CDR3 has 15 residues. The CDR3 region has the DNA TGTGCCAGCTCACCTTACGAAACAGGGGGCACTGAAGCTTTCTTT. Its translation is CASSPYETGGTEAFF.

The CDR3 is CASSFGASGGTDTQYF. The CDR3 region has the DNA TGTGCCAGCAGTTTTGGGGCTAGCGGGGGCACAGATACGCAGTATTTT. The rearrangement links TRBV27 to TRBJ2-3, with 9 positions matching TRBD2. The CDR3 consists of 16 residues. V trimming: 3 bases; J trimming: 1 base; junction bases outside the gene matches: 5. In germline, CDR1 is MNHEY, CDR2 SMNVEV (reference sequence).